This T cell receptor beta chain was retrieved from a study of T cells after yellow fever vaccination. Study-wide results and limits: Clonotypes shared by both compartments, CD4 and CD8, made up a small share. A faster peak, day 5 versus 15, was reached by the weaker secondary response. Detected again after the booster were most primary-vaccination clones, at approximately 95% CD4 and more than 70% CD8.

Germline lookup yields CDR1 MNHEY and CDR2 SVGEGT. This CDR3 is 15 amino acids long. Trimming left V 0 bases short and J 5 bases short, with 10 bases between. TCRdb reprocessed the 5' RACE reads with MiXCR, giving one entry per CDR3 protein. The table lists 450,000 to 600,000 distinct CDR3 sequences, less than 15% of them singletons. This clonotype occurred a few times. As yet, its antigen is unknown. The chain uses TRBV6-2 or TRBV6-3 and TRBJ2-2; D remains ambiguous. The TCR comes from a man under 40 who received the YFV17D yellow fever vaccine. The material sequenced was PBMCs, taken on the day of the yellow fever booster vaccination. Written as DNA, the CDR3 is TGTGCCAGCAGTTACTCGAGAATGCAGACCGGGGAGCTGTTTTTT. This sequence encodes CASSYSRMQTGELFF.